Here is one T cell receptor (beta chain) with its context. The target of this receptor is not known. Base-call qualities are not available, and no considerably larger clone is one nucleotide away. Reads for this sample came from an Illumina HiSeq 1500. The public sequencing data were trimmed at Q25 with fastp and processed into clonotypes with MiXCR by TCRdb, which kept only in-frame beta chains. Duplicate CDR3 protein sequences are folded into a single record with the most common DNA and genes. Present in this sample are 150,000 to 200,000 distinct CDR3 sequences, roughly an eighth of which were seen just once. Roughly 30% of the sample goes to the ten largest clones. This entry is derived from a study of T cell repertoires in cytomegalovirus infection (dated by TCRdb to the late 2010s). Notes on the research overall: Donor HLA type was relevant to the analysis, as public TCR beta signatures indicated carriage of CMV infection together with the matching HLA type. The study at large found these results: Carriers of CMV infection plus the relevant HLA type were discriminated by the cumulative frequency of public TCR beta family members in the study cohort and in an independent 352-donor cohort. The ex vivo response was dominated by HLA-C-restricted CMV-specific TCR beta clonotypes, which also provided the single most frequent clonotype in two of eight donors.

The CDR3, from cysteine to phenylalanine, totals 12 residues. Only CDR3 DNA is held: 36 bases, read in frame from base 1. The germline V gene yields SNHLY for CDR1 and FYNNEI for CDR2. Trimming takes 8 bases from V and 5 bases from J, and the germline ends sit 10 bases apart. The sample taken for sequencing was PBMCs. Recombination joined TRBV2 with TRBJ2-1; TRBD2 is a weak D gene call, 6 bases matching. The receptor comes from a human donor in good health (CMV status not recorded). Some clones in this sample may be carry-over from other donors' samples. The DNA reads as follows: TGTGCCAGCCGTAGACTAGACAATGAGCAGTTCTTC. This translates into CASRRLDNEQFF.